These T cell receptor beta chains were read from a single sample in a study of memory CD8 T cells in hepatitis C reinfection. Produced via immunoSEQ multiplex PCR; TCRdb's table is partial and in-frame only. The sample has about 47,000 clones, approximately 87% seen once; the top ten hold around 1.2%. Sequenced sample: naive CD8+ T cells sorted from blood. The origin of the receptors is a man aged 18 to 30 with hepatitis C virus infection. CDR3s include the opening cysteine and the closing phenylalanine or tryptophan. A D gene is named only where the DNA matches it firmly. Size is stated for part of the rows, as once, few or many counts, or as a class when the clone is expanded.

V	D	size	J	CDR3	DNA
TRBV27	TRBD2	once	TRBJ2-1	CASSSLAGGKNEQFF	TGTGCCAGCAGTTCCCTAGCGGGAGGAAAAAATGAGCAGTTCTTC
TRBV5-1	NA	NA	TRBJ2-1	CASSLESGGSYNEQFF	TGCGCCAGCAGCTTGGAGAGCGGCGGCTCCTACAATGAGCAGTTCTTC
TRBV28	TRBD1	NA	TRBJ1-5	CASSLLRGTGNQPQHF	TGTGCCAGCAGTTTATTGAGGGGGACAGGCAATCAGCCCCAGCATTTT
TRBV4-1	NA	NA	TRBJ2-2	CASSQPAANTGELFF	TGCGCCAGCAGCCAACCAGCGGCAAACACCGGGGAGCTGTTTTTT
TRBV7-8	NA	NA	TRBJ2-5	CASSPAEVQRQETQYF	TGTGCCAGCAGCCCAGCGGAGGTACAGCGGCAAGAGACCCAGTACTTC
TRBV4-1	NA	NA	TRBJ1-1	CASSRSRNTEAFF	TGCGCCAGCAGCCGGTCGCGGAACACTGAAGCTTTCTTT
TRBV7-9	NA	NA	TRBJ2-5	CASSIETQYF	TGTGCCAGCAGTATAGAGACCCAGTACTTC
TRBV7-6	TRBD2	NA	TRBJ2-1	CASSSLAGGPHSYNEQFF	TGTGCCAGCAGCTCGCTAGCGGGAGGGCCCCACTCCTACAATGAGCAGTTCTTC
TRBV19	NA	NA	TRBJ2-3	CASSMLPGFGADTQYF	TGTGCCAGTAGTATGCTCCCCGGATTCGGAGCAGATACGCAGTATTTT
TRBV6-5	NA	NA	TRBJ1-5	CASSGQSNQPQHF	TGTGCCAGCAGCGGACAGAGCAATCAGCCCCAGCATTTT
TRBV6-6	TRBD2	NA	TRBJ2-1	CASSYSVTSGYNEQFF	TGTGCCAGCAGTTACTCGGTGACTAGCGGATACAATGAGCAGTTCTTC
TRBV10-1	TRBD1	NA	TRBJ1-4	CASSERSRGRGKVRREKLFF	TGCGCCAGCAGTGAGAGGTCACGGGGCAGGGGGAAGGTGAGGCGGGAAAAACTGTTTTTT
TRBV11-2	NA	NA	TRBJ1-3	CASSLAKTGNTIYF	TGTGCCAGCAGCTTAGCTAAAACAGGGAACACCATATATTTT
TRBV29-1	NA	NA	TRBJ1-1	CSVEEGWATTEAFF	TGCAGCGTTGAAGAAGGTTGGGCCACCACTGAAGCTTTCTTT
TRBV5-1	TRBD2	NA	TRBJ2-1	CASSLYPSGQENEQFF	TGCGCCAGCAGCTTGTACCCTAGCGGGCAAGAGAATGAGCAGTTCTTC
TRBV7-6	NA	NA	TRBJ1-1	CASSLGVPRQGGTEAFF	TGTGCCAGCAGCTTAGGGGTACCTAGGCAAGGGGGCACTGAAGCTTTCTTT
TRBV5-8	NA	NA	TRBJ2-7	CASSLLSSYEQYF	TGTGCCAGCAGCCTACTAAGCTCCTACGAGCAGTACTTC
TRBV29-1	NA	NA	TRBJ2-5	CSVEGGATGETQYF	TGCAGCGTTGAAGGGGGCGCGACTGGGGAGACCCAGTACTTC
TRBV5-1	NA	NA	TRBJ2-1	CASSPDGSSSNEQFF	TGCGCCAGCAGTCCTGATGGGAGTTCTAGCAATGAGCAGTTCTTC
TRBV6-1	NA	NA	TRBJ1-1	CASRFLGETFF	TGTGCCAGCAGGTTTTTAGGGGAAACTTTCTTT
TRBV7-8	NA	NA	TRBJ2-7	CASSLGAGPAYEQYF	TGTGCCAGCAGCTTAGGAGCAGGGCCTGCCTACGAGCAGTACTTC
TRBV7-9	NA	once	TRBJ2-2	CASSFRGNTGELFF	TGTGCCAGCAGCTTCCGAGGGAACACCGGGGAGCTGTTTTTT
TRBV28	NA	NA	TRBJ2-7	CASSHTTLIGRVSYEQYF	TGTGCCAGCAGTCATACCACCCTAATTGGGCGGGTTTCCTACGAGCAGTACTTC
TRBV7-8	NA	NA	TRBJ2-3	CASSQTPGQSSDTQYF	TGTGCCAGCAGCCAAACCCCTGGGCAGTCCTCGGATACGCAGTATTTT
TRBV27	TRBD1	NA	TRBJ2-1	CASSEGADGNEQFF	TGTGCCAGCAGCGAGGGGGCGGATGGGAATGAGCAGTTCTTC
TRBV28	NA	NA	TRBJ2-1	CASSPASSYNEQFF	TGTGCCAGCTCCCCCGCTAGCTCCTACAATGAGCAGTTCTTC
TRBV29-1	TRBD1	NA	TRBJ2-1	CSVGGTGGVGSYNEQFF	TGCAGCGTTGGCGGGACAGGGGGCGTGGGGTCCTACAATGAGCAGTTCTTC
TRBV9	NA	NA	TRBJ2-6	CASSIQVSGANVLTF	TGTGCCAGCAGCATACAGGTCTCTGGGGCCAACGTCCTGACTTTC
TRBV19	TRBD1	once	TRBJ2-2	CASSTGDRGTGELFF	TGTGCCAGTAGTACGGGGGACAGGGGGACCGGGGAGCTGTTTTTT
TRBV5-1	TRBD1	NA	TRBJ2-7	CASAPQGATYEQYF	TGCGCCAGCGCCCCGCAGGGGGCCACCTACGAGCAGTACTTC
TRBV28	NA	NA	TRBJ2-2	CASSGGGSNTGELFF	TGTGCCAGCTCAGGCGGCGGGTCAAACACCGGGGAGCTGTTTTTT
TRBV27	NA	NA	TRBJ2-7	CATGLPYEQYF	TGTGCCACCGGACTACCTTACGAGCAGTACTTC
TRBV29-1	TRBD1	NA	TRBJ1-1	CSAGTGIEAFF	TGCAGCGCCGGGACAGGGATTGAAGCTTTCTTT
TRBV5-4	NA	NA	TRBJ2-5	CASSLALDQETQYF	TGTGCCAGCAGCCTAGCACTAGACCAAGAGACCCAGTACTTC
TRBV28	NA	NA	TRBJ1-1	CASSLGGGTEAFF	TGTGCCAGCAGTTTGGGAGGGGGCACTGAAGCTTTCTTT
TRBV19	NA	NA	TRBJ1-5	CASSIGGYSNQPQHF	TGTGCCAGTAGTATCGGCGGATATAGCAATCAGCCCCAGCATTTT
TRBV27	TRBD1	NA	TRBJ1-5	CASRSGQGLNQPQHF	TGTGCCAGCAGGTCGGGACAGGGCCTCAATCAGCCCCAGCATTTT
TRBV9	TRBD2	once	TRBJ2-1	CASSGAGEGNEQFF	TGTGCCAGCAGCGGAGCGGGAGAGGGCAATGAGCAGTTCTTC
TRBV7-9	TRBD1	NA	TRBJ2-1	CASSLGGTGEVEQFF	TGTGCCAGCAGCTTAGGGGGGACAGGGGAGGTTGAGCAGTTCTTC